The 15 T cell receptor beta chains reported below all come from one sample, sequenced in a study of chemoradiotherapy in HPV16-positive cancers. Method: immunoSEQ multiplex PCR; TCRdb's copy keeps in-frame clones and lacks some. Of fewer than 40,000 clones in the sample, about 90% were seen once. Sequenced material: blood, taken from a patient who underwent chemoradiotherapy. The receptor source for this set is a human donor with HPV-associated anogenital cancer.

Comment on this clone: The same CDR3 can be traced to other DNA sequences in this sample. The chain carries TRBV7-9 and TRBJ1-1; D unclear. Germline loops: CDR1 SEHNR, CDR2 FQNEAQ (reference sequence). Trimming cost V 2 bases and J 1 base, with 2 bases left between them. The CDR3 runs to 12 residues. This CDR3 reads CASSLQNTEAFF. The CDR3 DNA reads as TGTGCCAGCAGCTTACAGAACACTGAAGCTTTCTTT.

The V gene is TRBV2, the J gene TRBJ2-5; TRBD1 or TRBD2 may be the D gene (5 bases each). Trimming removed 7 bases from V and 9 bases from J, with 33 bases in between. Per germline, CDR1 SNHLY and CDR2 FYNNEI. The CDR3 sequence is 18 residues long. For the CDR3, the DNA is TGTGCCAGCACGAGAGGGTTCCGGGACCGTATTGGGACCGGGGCCCAGTACTTC. Its translation: CASTRGFRDRIGTGAQYF.

The chain recombines TRBV19 with TRBJ1-3, with TRBD1 matching over 8 bases. The CDR3 loop spans 15 amino acids. Germline V CDR1 and CDR2: LNHDA, SQIVND (reference sequence). Trimming took 5 bases from V and 5 from J; bases not matched to a gene: 8. Here the CDR3 DNA reads TGTGCCAGTAGTTTCCGGACAGGGACGAGAAACACCATATATTTT. This sequence encodes CASSFRTGTRNTIYF.

The J gene is TRBJ2-7, the V gene TRBV4-1; TRBD2 matches 14 bases. The CDR3 covers 16 residues. The junction had 5 bases not matched to a gene; V was cut back by 0 bases and J by 7 bases. Germline CDR1 MGHRA, CDR2 YSYEKL. The CDR3 here is CASSQEGLAGAGEQYF. The CDR3 DNA reads TGCGCCAGCAGCCAAGAGGGACTAGCGGGGGCGGGGGAGCAGTACTTC.

The table lists this clone with a few counts. The rearrangement uses TRBV5-6 and TRBJ2-7, with 9 bases fitting TRBD1. There are 14 residues in the CDR3. After removal of 2 bases from V and 2 bases from J, the junction contained 2 bases not matched to a gene. Germline CDR1 reads SGHDT; CDR2 reads YYEEEE. CDR3 region: CASSFGTGPYEQYF. DNA for the CDR3: TGTGCCAGCAGCTTCGGGACAGGGCCCTACGAGCAGTACTTC. Complete variable domain (other parts from reference TRBV5-6 and TRBJ2-7): DAGVTQSPTHLIKTRGQQVTLRCSPKSGHDTVSWYQQALGQGPQFIFQYYEEEERQRGNFPDRFSGHQFPNYSSELNVNALLLGDSALYLCASSFGTGPYEQYFGPGTRLTVT.

The chain joins TRBV20-1 to TRBJ1-2; unclear D gene. The CDR3 consists of 10 residues. Germline CDR1 reads DFQATT; CDR2 reads SNEGSKA (reference sequence). V was clipped by 5 bases and J by 6 bases, with 7 bases between them. The CDR3 sequence is CSAAENGYTF. Here the CDR3 DNA reads TGCAGTGCTGCGGAGAATGGCTACACCTTC.

V usage is TRBV2 and J usage is TRBJ2-3; TRBD2 agrees at 7 bases. Germline CDR1 and CDR2: SNHLY and FYNNEI. The CDR3 contains 18 residues. Trimming cost V 6 bases and J 0 bases; bases outside gene matches: 15. DNA of the CDR3: TGTGCCAGCAGACGCCGATCATTAAGCGGGGCCAGCACAGATACGCAGTATTTT. Its translation is CASRRRSLSGASTDTQYF.

The rearrangement uses TRBV7-9 and TRBJ2-2, with 9 nucleotides matching TRBD1. The CDR3 sequence is 15 residues long. V lost 5 bases and J lost 3; bases outside the gene matches: 4. CDR1 is SEHNR and CDR2 is FQNEAQ in the germline V gene (reference sequence). The CDR3 DNA reads TGTGCCAGCAGCCGGACAGGGGCGGACACCGGGGAGCTGTTTTTT. This encodes CASSRTGADTGELFF.

The V call is TRBV29-1, the J call TRBJ2-7, with 8 bases that match TRBD2. Trimming cost V 1 base and J 3 bases; bases outside gene matches: 11. Germline CDR1 and CDR2: SQVTM and ANQGSEA. This CDR3 is 16 amino acids long. Here the CDR3 DNA reads TGCAGCGTTGAAGGAGGGCTAGCGGGCATCTACTACGAGCAGTACTTC. Its translation is CSVEGGLAGIYYEQYF.

The V and J genes are TRBV5-6 and TRBJ2-1; 10 positions agree with TRBD2. Germline V gene data show CDR1 as SGHDT and CDR2 as YYEEEE. The J segment lost 5 bases and the V segment lost 2 bases, leaving 7 bases of the junction unmatched. This CDR3 has 16 residues. The CDR3 protein is CASSFPLAGANNEQFF. The CDR3 DNA sequence: TGTGCCAGCAGCTTTCCCCTAGCGGGGGCCAACAATGAGCAGTTCTTC.

CDR3 sequence reads: CASSSLDTEAFF. In nucleotides, the CDR3 is TGTGCCAGCAGCTCCCTGGACACTGAAGCTTTCTTT. The chain links TRBV7-9 to TRBJ1-1; D ambiguous. The germline V and J ends were trimmed by 4 bases and 3 bases, with 6 bases remaining between them. CDR1 is SEHNR, CDR2 FQNEAQ, per germline (reference sequence). The CDR3 contains 12 residues.

The genes are TRBV2 and TRBJ2-4; TRBD2 agrees at 7 bases. J was trimmed by 9 bases and V by 7 bases; bases with no gene match: 9. Germline lookup yields CDR1 SNHLY and CDR2 FYNNEI. The CDR3 consists of 13 residues. In DNA form, the CDR3 reads TGTGCCAGCAAGCGTTCAGGGAGGGCCATTCAGTACTTC. As protein: CASKRSGRAIQYF.

The V and J genes are TRBV5-1 and TRBJ2-7, with a weak D call TRBD2 (5 bases). Per germline, CDR1 SGHRS and CDR2 YFSETQ. V lost 0 bases to trimming and J lost 5 bases, with 9 bases between them. The CDR3 is 13 amino acids. The CDR3 nucleotides are TGCGCCAGCAGCTTGGCCCCGGAGGACGAGCAGTACTTC. Translating it yields CASSLAPEDEQYF.

The chain recombines TRBV6-5 with TRBJ2-7; no clear D. The CDR3 consists of 14 residues. V was trimmed by 0 bases and J by 2 bases, leaving 8 bases between them. CDR1 MNHEY and CDR2 SVGAGI come from the germline V gene. DNA of the CDR3: TGTGCCAGCAGTTACTCGATCAGACCCTACGAGCAGTACTTC. Its protein is CASSYSIRPYEQYF.

The genes are TRBV29-1 and TRBJ2-3; D is perhaps TRBD1 (6 bases). This CDR3 is 14 amino acids long. V was clipped by 8 bases and J by 2 bases, with 17 bases between them. Germline V gene lookup returns CDR1 SQVTM and CDR2 ANQGSEA. CDR3: CSLSLGQITDTQYF. As DNA, the CDR3 is TGCAGCCTGTCCCTCGGACAGATCACAGATACGCAGTATTTT.